This T cell receptor (beta chain) emerged from a study of cytomegalovirus exposure and HLA in healthy donors. Use of 60 Vbeta and 13 Jbeta primers characterized the PCR. The repertoire was sequenced with immunoSEQ multiplex PCR; TCRdb's copy has only in-frame clones and lacks some. The table includes about 54,000 clones, roughly 84% detected once. CDR3 length: 15 residues. The junction had 9 bases not matched to a gene; V was cut back by 4 bases and J by 6 bases. The germline V gene has CDR1 SGHAT and CDR2 FQNNGV. Broader study findings: An analysis that came later showed most CMV-associated TCR beta chains appearing HLA-restricted. One variant, a missense change in DCLRE1C, was linked in a later analysis to TCR beta V- and J-gene trimming.

This clone was observed a single time. Its antigen is undetermined. This clonotype was sampled from a young woman in good health and CMV-seronegative. This chain uses TRBV11-2 with TRBJ2-3; the match to TRBD2 covers 8 bases. Sequences were obtained from PBMCs. CDR3 sequence reads: CASSSLAGVGDTQYF. The DNA for the CDR3 is TGTGCCAGCAGCTCCCTAGCGGGCGTTGGGGATACGCAGTATTTT. The variable domain in full, with the rest retrieved from reference TRBV11-2 and TRBJ2-3, is EAGVAQSPRYKIIEKRQSVAFWCNPISGHATLYWYQQILGQGPKLLIQFQNNGVVDDSQLPKDRFSAERLKGVDSTLKIQPAKLEDSAVYLCASSSLAGVGDTQYFGPGTRLTVL.